This is a list of T cell receptor beta chains from one sample in a study of blood T cells in healthy people across ages. TCRdb called the 5' RACE reads again in MiXCR, with one record for every CDR3 protein. The sample lists around 2 million distinct CDR3 sequences, about 39% occurring once. The sequencing input was blood. These TCRs come from a human donor in good health. Each CDR3 is given with its conserved first and last residue. The order of the fields is clone size, J gene, V gene, D gene, CDR3 DNA, CDR3 protein. A D gene is named only where the DNA matches it firmly. Not every row has a clone size; where given, it reads once, few, many or a size class.

. | TRBJ1-2 | TRBV4-3 | . | TGCGCCAGCAGCCAAGAATGGATGTACGGTTCCCACGGCTACACCTTC | CASSQEWMYGSHGYTF
few | TRBJ2-7 | TRBV6-5 | TRBD1 | TGTGCCAGCAGCCCTAAGGGACAGGTCTACGAGCAGTACTTC | CASSPKGQVYEQYF
. | TRBJ2-2 | TRBV7-3 | . | TGTGCCAGCAGCTCGGCCGGGACGGTCGGGGAGCTGTTTTTT | CASSSAGTVGELFF
. | TRBJ2-7 | TRBV5-1 | . | TGCGCCAGCAGCTTGGTGGTAGGCGGGGCACTCTCCTACGAGCAGTACTTC | CASSLVVGGALSYEQYF
. | TRBJ2-5 | TRBV2 | . | TGTGCCAGCAGAAGGGACGCTTACCAAGAGACCCAGTACTTC | CASRRDAYQETQYF
few | TRBJ1-1 | TRBV20-1 | . | TGCAGTGCTAATGAAGGTGGGGACACTGAAGCTTTCTTT | CSANEGGDTEAFF
few | TRBJ2-3 | TRBV6-6 | . | TGTGCCAGCAATTGGCAGGGTATCATCGCAGATACGCAGTATTTT | CASNWQGIIADTQYF
. | TRBJ2-7 | TRBV7-2 | . | TGTGCCAGCAGCTCAGCTTGGCGGGCGGGTTACAGCTACGAGCAGTACTTC | CASSSAWRAGYSYEQYF
. | TRBJ1-2 | TRBV27 | TRBD1 | TGTGCCAGCAGTACTTACAGGGGGTCTCTGGACTATGGCTACACCTTC | CASSTYRGSLDYGYTF
. | TRBJ1-2 | TRBV10-3 | . | TGTGCCATCAGGCGGGGAGACGATGGCTACACCTTC | CAIRRGDDGYTF
. | TRBJ2-3 | TRBV9 | TRBD2 | TGTGCCAGCAGTGCTAGCGGGGCCGCCCCGGGAGATACGCAGTATTTT | CASSASGAAPGDTQYF
. | TRBJ1-1 | TRBV2 | . | TGTGCCAGCAGTGAGTCCCGCCAGGCTAACACTGAAGCTTTCTTT | CASSESRQANTEAFF
few | TRBJ2-5 | TRBV15 | . | TGTGCCACCAGCAGATCGTTTCAGGGCTCCCCGGAGACCCAGTACTTC | CATSRSFQGSPETQYF
. | TRBJ2-5 | TRBV20-1 | TRBD1 | TGCAGTGCTAGACCGGACAGGGGCCACCAAGAGACCCCGTACTTC | CSARPDRGHQETPYF
. | TRBJ2-3 | TRBV12-3/TRBV12-4 | . | TGTGCCAGCAGTTCTCCGGGAGCTGACCGCACAGATACGCAGTATTTT | CASSSPGADRTDTQYF
. | TRBJ2-1 | TRBV20-1 | TRBD2 | TGCAGTGCGTGGGGACTACTCAATGAGCAGTTCTTC | CSAWGLLNEQFF
. | TRBJ2-3 | TRBV7-2 | TRBD2 | TGTGCCAGCAGCTTGCGGTTTGGGGGAGGGACGCTATATACGCAGTATTTT | CASSLRFGGGTLYTQYF
. | TRBJ1-3 | TRBV7-2 | TRBD1 | TGTGCCAGCAGCTCCTACAGGGGCAGCGGAAACACCATATATTTT | CASSSYRGSGNTIYF
few | TRBJ2-1 | TRBV7-2 | . | TGTGCCAGCAGCTTAAATACGGGGTGGGTGACCTACAATGAGCAGTTCTTC | CASSLNTGWVTYNEQFF
. | TRBJ2-1 | TRBV4-1 | TRBD1 | TGCGCCAGCAGCCAAGATTCAGTAGGGGGCATCTCCCACAATGAGCAGTTCTTC | CASSQDSVGGISHNEQFF
. | TRBJ2-7 | TRBV20-1 | . | TGCAGTGCTAGAGATCGAGAGGGCTCCTACGAGCAGTACTTC | CSARDREGSYEQYF
few | TRBJ1-2 | TRBV20-1 | TRBD1 | TGCAATGCTAGAGAGGGGCAGGGGGTTGACACCTTC | CNAREGQGVDTF
. | TRBJ1-4 | TRBV7-6 | TRBD1 | TGTGCCAGCAGCCTAACCCCGGGACAGGGCCTGGAAAAACTGTTTTTT | CASSLTPGQGLEKLFF
. | TRBJ1-2 | TRBV20-1 | . | TGCAGTGCTGCGCCGGCCCGGGACTATGGCTACACCTTC | CSAAPARDYGYTF
few | TRBJ2-7 | TRBV6-5 | TRBD2 | TGTGCCAGCCCCTCGGGCGGGAGAAGCTCCTACGAGCAGTACTTC | CASPSGGRSSYEQYF
. | TRBJ2-1 | TRBV3-1 | . | TGTGCCAGCAGCCAGGACGACCTCTTAGCTTACAATGAGCAGTTCTTC | CASSQDDLLAYNEQFF
. | TRBJ1-3 | TRBV7-9 | . | TGTGCCAGCAGCCCCACCGTGGGAATTGGAAACACCATATATTTT | CASSPTVGIGNTIYF
. | TRBJ2-3 | TRBV3-1 | . | TGTGCCAGCAGCCAAGATAGCCTGCGGGGCACAGATACGCAGTATTTT | CASSQDSLRGTDTQYF
. | TRBJ1-4 | TRBV24-1 | . | TGTGCCACCAGTGACGAACAGGGAAGTAAGGGGTTTTTT | CATSDEQGSKGFF
few | TRBJ2-3 | TRBV18 | . | TGTGCCAGCCCCGGGGACACCACAGATACGCAGTATTTT | CASPGDTTDTQYF
. | TRBJ2-7 | TRBV7-2 | . | TGTGCCAGCAGCTTAGTGCAGGTCTACAATGAGCAGTACTTC | CASSLVQVYNEQYF
few | TRBJ2-1 | TRBV6-1 | . | TGTGCCAGCAGTAGACAGGTCCTCTCCTACAATGAGCAGTTCTTC | CASSRQVLSYNEQFF